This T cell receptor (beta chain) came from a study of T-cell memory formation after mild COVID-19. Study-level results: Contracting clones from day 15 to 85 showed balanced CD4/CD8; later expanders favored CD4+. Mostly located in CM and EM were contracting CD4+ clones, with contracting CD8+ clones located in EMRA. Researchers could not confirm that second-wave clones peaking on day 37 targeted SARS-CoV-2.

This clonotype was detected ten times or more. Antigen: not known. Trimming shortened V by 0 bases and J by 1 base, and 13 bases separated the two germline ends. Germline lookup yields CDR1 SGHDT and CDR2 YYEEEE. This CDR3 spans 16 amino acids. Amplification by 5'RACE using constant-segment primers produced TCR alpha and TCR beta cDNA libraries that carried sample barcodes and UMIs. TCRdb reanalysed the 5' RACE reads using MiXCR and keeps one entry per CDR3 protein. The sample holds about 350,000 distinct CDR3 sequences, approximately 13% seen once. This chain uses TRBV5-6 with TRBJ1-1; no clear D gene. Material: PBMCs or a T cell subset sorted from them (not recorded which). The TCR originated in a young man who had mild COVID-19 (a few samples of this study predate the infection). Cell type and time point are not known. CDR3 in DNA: TGTGCCAGCAGCTTGGGCATCCAGGCAGGGAACACTGAAGCTTTCTTT. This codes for CASSLGIQAGNTEAFF. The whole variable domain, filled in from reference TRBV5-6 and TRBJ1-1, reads DAGVTQSPTHLIKTRGQQVTLRCSPKSGHDTVSWYQQALGQGPQFIFQYYEEEERQRGNFPDRFSGHQFPNYSSELNVNALLLGDSALYLCASSLGIQAGNTEAFFGQGTRLTVV.